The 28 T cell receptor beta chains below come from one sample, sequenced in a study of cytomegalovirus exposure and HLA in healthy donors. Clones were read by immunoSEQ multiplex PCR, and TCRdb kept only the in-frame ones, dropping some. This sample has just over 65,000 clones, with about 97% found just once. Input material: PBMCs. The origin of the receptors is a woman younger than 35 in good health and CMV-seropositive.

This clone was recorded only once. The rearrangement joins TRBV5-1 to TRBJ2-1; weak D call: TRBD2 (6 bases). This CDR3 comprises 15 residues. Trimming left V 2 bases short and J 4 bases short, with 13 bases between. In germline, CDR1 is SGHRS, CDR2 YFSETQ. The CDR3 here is CASSFGGGHYNEQFF. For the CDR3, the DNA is TGCGCCAGCAGCTTTGGGGGAGGACATTACAATGAGCAGTTCTTC.

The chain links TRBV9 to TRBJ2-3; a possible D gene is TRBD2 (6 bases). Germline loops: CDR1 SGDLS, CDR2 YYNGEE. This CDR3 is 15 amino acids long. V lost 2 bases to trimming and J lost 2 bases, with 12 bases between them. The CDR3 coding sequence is TGTGCCAGCAGCGTCTGGGAGGAGGTCACAGATACGCAGTATTTT. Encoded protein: CASSVWEEVTDTQYF.

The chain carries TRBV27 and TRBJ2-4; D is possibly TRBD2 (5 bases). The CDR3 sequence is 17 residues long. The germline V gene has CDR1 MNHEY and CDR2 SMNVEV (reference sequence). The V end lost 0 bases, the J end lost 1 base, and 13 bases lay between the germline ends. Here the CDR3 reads CASSLSRKEVAKNIQYF. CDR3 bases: TGTGCCAGCAGTTTATCCAGAAAGGAGGTGGCCAAAAACATTCAGTACTTC.

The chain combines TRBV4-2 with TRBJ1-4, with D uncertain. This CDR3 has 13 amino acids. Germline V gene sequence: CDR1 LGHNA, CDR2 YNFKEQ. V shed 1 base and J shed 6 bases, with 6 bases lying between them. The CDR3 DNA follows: TGTGCCAGCAGCCAAGCTGGAGATGAAAAACTGTTTTTT. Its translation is CASSQAGDEKLFF.

CDR3 residues: CASSFGPGEETQYF. The CDR3 nucleotides are TGTGCCAGCAGTTTTGGTCCAGGCGAAGAGACCCAGTACTTC. The chain is built from TRBV28 and TRBJ2-5; D ambiguous. Trimming shortened V by 3 bases and J by 3 bases, and 11 bases separated the two germline ends. CDR3 length: 14 residues. Germline CDR1 is MDHEN and CDR2 is SYDVKM.

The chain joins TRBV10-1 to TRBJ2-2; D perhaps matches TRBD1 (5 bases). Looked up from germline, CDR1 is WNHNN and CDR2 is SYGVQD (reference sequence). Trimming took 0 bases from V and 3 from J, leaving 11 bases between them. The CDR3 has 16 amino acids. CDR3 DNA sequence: TGCGCCAGCAGTGAGTCAGACAGAGCCTACACCGGGGAGCTGTTTTTT. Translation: CASSESDRAYTGELFF.

In DNA form, the CDR3 reads TGTGCCAGCTCACCTTACCCCGACAGGGTTGGAAACACCATATATTTT. Translation gives CASSPYPDRVGNTIYF. The chain uses TRBV18 and TRBJ1-3, with 7 bases lining up with TRBD1. V was pared by 3 bases and J by 3 bases, with 8 bases of the junction left unmatched. This CDR3 is 16 amino acids long. Germline lookup yields CDR1 KGHSH and CDR2 LQKENI.

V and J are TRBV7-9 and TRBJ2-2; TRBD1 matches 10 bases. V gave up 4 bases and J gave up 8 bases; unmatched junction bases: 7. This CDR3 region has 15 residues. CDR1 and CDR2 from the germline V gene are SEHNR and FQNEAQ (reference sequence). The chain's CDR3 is CASSSRQGAKGELFF. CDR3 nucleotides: TGTGCCAGCAGCTCGAGACAGGGGGCTAAGGGGGAGCTGTTTTTT.

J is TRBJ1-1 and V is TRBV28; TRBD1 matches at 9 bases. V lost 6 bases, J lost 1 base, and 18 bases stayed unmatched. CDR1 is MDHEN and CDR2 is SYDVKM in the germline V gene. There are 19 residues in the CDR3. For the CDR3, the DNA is TGTGCCAGCAGGACCGTTGGGACAGGGACCTTTATAGGGAACACTGAAGCTTTCTTT. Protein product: CASRTVGTGTFIGNTEAFF.

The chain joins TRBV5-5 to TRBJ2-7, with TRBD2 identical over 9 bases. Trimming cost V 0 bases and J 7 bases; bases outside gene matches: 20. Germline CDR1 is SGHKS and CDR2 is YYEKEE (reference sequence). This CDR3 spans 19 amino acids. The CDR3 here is CASSLAAGGVLSSYAEQYF. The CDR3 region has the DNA TGTGCCAGCAGCTTGGCCGCGGGAGGGGTCCTATCCTCCTACGCGGAGCAGTACTTC.

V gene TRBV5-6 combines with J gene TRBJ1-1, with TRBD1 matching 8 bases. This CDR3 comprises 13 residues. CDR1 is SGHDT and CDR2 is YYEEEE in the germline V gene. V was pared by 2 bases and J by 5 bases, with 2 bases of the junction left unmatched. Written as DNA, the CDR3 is TGTGCCAGCAGCTTACAGGGGGGGACTGAAGCTTTCTTT. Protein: CASSLQGGTEAFF.

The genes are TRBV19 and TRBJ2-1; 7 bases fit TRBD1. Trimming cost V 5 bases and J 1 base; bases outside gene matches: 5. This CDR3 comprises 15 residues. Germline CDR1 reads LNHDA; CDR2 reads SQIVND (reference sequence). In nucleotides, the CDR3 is TGTGCCAGTAGTCCATCAGGGGGATCCTACAATGAGCAGTTCTTC. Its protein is CASSPSGGSYNEQFF. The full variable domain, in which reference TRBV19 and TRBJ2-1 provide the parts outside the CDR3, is DGGITQSPKYLFRKEGQNVTLSCEQNLNHDAMYWYRQDPGQGLRLIYYSQIVNDFQKGDIAEGYSVSREKKESFPLTVTSAQKNPTAFYLCASSPSGGSYNEQFFGPGTRLTVL.

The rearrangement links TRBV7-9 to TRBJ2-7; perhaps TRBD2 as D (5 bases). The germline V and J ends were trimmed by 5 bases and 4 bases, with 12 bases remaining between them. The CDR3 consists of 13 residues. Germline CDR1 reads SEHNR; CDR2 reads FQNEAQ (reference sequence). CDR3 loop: CASSTRQAYEQYF. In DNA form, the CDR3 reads TGTGCCAGCAGCACTAGACAAGCGTACGAGCAGTACTTC.

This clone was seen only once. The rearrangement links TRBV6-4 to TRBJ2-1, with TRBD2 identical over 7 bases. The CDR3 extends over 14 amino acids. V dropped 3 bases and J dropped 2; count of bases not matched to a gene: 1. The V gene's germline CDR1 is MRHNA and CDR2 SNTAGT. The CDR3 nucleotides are TGTGCCAGCAGTGATCGGGGGGCCTACAATGAGCAGTTCTTC. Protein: CASSDRGAYNEQFF.

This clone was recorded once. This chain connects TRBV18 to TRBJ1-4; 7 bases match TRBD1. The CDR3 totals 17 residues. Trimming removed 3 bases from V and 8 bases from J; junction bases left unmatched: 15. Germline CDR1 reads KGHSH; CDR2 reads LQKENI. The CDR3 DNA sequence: TGTGCCAGCTCACCCCGTCCCCCGGGACAGCTAGGGGAAAAACTGTTTTTT. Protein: CASSPRPPGQLGEKLFF.

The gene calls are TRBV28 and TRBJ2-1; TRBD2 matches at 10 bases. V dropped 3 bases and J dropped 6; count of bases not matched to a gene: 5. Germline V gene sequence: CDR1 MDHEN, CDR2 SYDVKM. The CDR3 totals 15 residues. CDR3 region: CASSFLAGDINEQFF. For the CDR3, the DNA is TGTGCCAGCAGTTTCCTAGCGGGAGACATCAATGAGCAGTTCTTC.

DNA for the CDR3: TGTGCCAGCGGGGCGGGAGGCAATCAGCCCCAGCATTTT. It encodes CASGAGGNQPQHF. The chain uses TRBV7-9 and TRBJ1-5; D is perhaps TRBD1 (5 bases). The CDR3 has 13 residues. Trimming took off 8 bases at V and 2 bases at J, with 10 bases between the two ends. CDR1 SEHNR and CDR2 FQNEAQ come from the germline V gene (reference sequence). The variable domain in full, completed from reference TRBV7-9 and TRBJ1-5, reads DTGVSQNPRHKITKRGQNVTFRCDPISEHNRLYWYRQTLGQGPEFLTYFQNEAQLEKSRLLSDRFSAERPKGSFSTLEIQRTEQGDSAMYLCASGAGGNQPQHFGDGTRLSIL.

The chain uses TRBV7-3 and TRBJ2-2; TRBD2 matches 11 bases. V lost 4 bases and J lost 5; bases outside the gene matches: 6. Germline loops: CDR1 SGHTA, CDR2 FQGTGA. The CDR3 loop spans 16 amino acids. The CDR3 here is CASSSGSSGGTGELFF. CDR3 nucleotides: TGTGCCAGCAGCTCGGGATCTAGCGGGGGGACCGGGGAGCTGTTTTTT.

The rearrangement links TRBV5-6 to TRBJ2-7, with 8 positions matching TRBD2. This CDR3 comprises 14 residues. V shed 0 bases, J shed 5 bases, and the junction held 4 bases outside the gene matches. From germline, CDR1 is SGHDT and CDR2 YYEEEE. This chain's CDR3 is CASSLVGTSHEQYF. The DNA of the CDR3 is TGTGCCAGCAGCTTGGTAGGGACTAGTCACGAGCAGTACTTC.

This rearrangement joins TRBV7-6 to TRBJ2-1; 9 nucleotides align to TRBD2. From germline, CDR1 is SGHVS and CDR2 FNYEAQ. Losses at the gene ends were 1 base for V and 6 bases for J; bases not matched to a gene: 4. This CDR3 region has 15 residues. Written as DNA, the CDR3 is TGTGCCAGCAGCTTAGGTAGCGGGAGCGCCAATGAGCAGTTCTTC. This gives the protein CASSLGSGSANEQFF.

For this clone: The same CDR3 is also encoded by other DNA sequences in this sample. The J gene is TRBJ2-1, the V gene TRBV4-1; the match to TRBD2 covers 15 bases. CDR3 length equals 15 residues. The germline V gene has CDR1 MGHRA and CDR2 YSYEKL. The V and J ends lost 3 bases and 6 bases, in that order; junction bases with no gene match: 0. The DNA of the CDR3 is TGCGCCAGCAGCCAGGGACTAGCGGGAGGCAATGAGCAGTTCTTC. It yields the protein CASSQGLAGGNEQFF.

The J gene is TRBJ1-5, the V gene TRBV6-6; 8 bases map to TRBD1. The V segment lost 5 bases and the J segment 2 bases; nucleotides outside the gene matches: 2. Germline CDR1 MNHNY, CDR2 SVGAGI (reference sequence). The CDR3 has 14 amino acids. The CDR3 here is CASSGTGRNQPQHF. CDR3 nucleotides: TGTGCCAGCAGTGGGACAGGCCGCAATCAGCCCCAGCATTTT.

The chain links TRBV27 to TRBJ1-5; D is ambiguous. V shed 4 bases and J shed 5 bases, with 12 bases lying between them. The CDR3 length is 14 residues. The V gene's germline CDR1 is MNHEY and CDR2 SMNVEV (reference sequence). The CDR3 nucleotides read TGTGCCAGCAGTTCCGGGAGGAGAGATCAGCCCCAGCATTTT. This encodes CASSSGRRDQPQHF.

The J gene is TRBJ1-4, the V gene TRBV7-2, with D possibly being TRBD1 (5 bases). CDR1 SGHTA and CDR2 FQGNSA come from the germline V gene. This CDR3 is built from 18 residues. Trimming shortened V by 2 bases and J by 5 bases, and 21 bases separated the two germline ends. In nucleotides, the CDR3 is TGTGCCAGCAGCTTACTTTCGGGGGTCGGCAGGGCGAATGAAAAACTGTTTTTT. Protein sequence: CASSLLSGVGRANEKLFF.

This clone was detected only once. The CDR3 here is CASIKSGRANTGELFF. The CDR3 DNA reads TGTGCCAGCATCAAAAGCGGGAGAGCTAACACCGGGGAGCTGTTTTTT. This chain uses TRBV11-2 with TRBJ2-2; 8 positions match TRBD2. Germline-derived CDR1 and CDR2 are SGHAT and FQNNGV. With 7 bases clipped from V and 2 bases from J, the junction kept 9 bases outside the gene matches. The CDR3 runs 16 residues.

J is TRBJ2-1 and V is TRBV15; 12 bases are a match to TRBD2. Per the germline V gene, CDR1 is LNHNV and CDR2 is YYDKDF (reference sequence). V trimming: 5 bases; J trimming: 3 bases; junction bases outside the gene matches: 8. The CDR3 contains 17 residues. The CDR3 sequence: CATSDPRTSGVYNEQFF. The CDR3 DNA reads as TGTGCCACCAGCGACCCCCGGACTAGCGGGGTCTACAATGAGCAGTTCTTC.

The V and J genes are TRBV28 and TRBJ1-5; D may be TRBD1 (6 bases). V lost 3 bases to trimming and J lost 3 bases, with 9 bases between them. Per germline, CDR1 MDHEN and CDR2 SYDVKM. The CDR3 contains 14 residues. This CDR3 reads CASSLYRVNQPQHF. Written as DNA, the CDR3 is TGTGCCAGCAGTTTGTACAGGGTCAATCAGCCCCAGCATTTT.

The CDR3: CASRQLRDNEQFF. The CDR3 DNA is TGTGCCAGCAGACAACTCAGGGACAATGAGCAGTTCTTC. The chain combines TRBV27 with TRBJ2-1, with D tentatively TRBD1 (5 bases). Germline CDR1 MNHEY, CDR2 SMNVEV (reference sequence). This CDR3 is 13 amino acids long. Deletions cut 6 bases from V and 5 bases from J, with 11 bases between.